A selection of T cell receptor beta chains follows, all from one sample in a study of OX40 agonist ivuxolimab in advanced cancers. Produced via immunoSEQ multiplex PCR; TCRdb's table is partial and in-frame only. The table has roughly 70,000 clones, about nine tenths seen once. Sequenced here: CD4+ or CD8+ T cells sorted from blood, sampled in a trial of the OX40 agonist ivuxolimab. These receptors originate from an adult with an advanced solid tumor such as melanoma, head and neck, liver or kidney cancer. Both conserved end residues are part of each CDR3. D genes are given only for firm matches. Some rows have no size entry. The others give once, few or many, or a class for an expanded clone.

clone size: once
J gene: TRBJ1-1
D gene: .
V gene: TRBV5-8
CDR3 DNA: TGTGCCAGCAGCTTGAAGGTGCGGGGAGCTTTCTTT
CDR3 protein: CASSLKVRGAFF

clone size: .
J gene: TRBJ1-2
D gene: TRBD1
V gene: TRBV19
CDR3 DNA: TGTGCCAGTAGTACAGGACAGGGGGACTGGGGCTACACCTTC
CDR3 protein: CASSTGQGDWGYTF

clone size: .
J gene: TRBJ1-5
D gene: .
V gene: TRBV4-3
CDR3 DNA: TGCGCCAGCAGCCAAGAACAGGGCTTTGGGAAGCCCCAGCATTTT
CDR3 protein: CASSQEQGFGKPQHF

clone size: few
J gene: TRBJ2-6
D gene: .
V gene: TRBV25-1
CDR3 DNA: TGTGCCAGCAAAAGCTCTGGGGCCAACGTCCTGACTTTC
CDR3 protein: CASKSSGANVLTF

clone size: .
J gene: TRBJ2-7
D gene: TRBD1
V gene: TRBV28
CDR3 DNA: TGTGCCAGCAGTTTATATGACAGGGCCCTTTACGAGCAGTACTTC
CDR3 protein: CASSLYDRALYEQYF

clone size: once
J gene: TRBJ2-7
D gene: TRBD1
V gene: TRBV19
CDR3 DNA: TGTGCCAGTAGTACCGCCGGGACAGGGATCTACGAGCAGTACTTC
CDR3 protein: CASSTAGTGIYEQYF

clone size: .
J gene: TRBJ1-2
D gene: .
V gene: TRBV4-2
CDR3 DNA: TGTGCCAGCAGCCCGGGGAGCCCCTATGGCTACACCTTC
CDR3 protein: CASSPGSPYGYTF

clone size: few
J gene: TRBJ2-3
D gene: .
V gene: TRBV27
CDR3 DNA: TGTGCCAGCAGTTTAAGGGCGGGATTCACAGATACGCAGTATTTT
CDR3 protein: CASSLRAGFTDTQYF

clone size: .
J gene: TRBJ2-1
D gene: .
V gene: TRBV2
CDR3 DNA: TGTGCCAGCAGTGTGTCGGGGCGTTCCAGCAATGAGCAGTTCTTC
CDR3 protein: CASSVSGRSSNEQFF

clone size: .
J gene: TRBJ1-3
D gene: .
V gene: TRBV19
CDR3 DNA: TGTGCCAGTACCCTCGACATTTCGCTCTCTGGAAACACCATATATTTT
CDR3 protein: CASTLDISLSGNTIYF

clone size: .
J gene: TRBJ2-5
D gene: .
V gene: TRBV5-3
CDR3 DNA: TGTGATTACAGGGAGTTGGAGACCCAGTACTTC
CDR3 protein: CDYRELETQYF

clone size: .
J gene: TRBJ1-1
D gene: .
V gene: TRBV6-6
CDR3 DNA: TGTGCCAGCACTACCACACCGAACACTGAAGCTTTCTTT
CDR3 protein: CASTTTPNTEAFF

clone size: once
J gene: TRBJ1-2
D gene: .
V gene: TRBV5-1
CDR3 DNA: TGCGCCAGCAGCTTGGCTGGAGAGAGGCCTGGGTCATATGGCTACACCTTC
CDR3 protein: CASSLAGERPGSYGYTF

clone size: .
J gene: TRBJ1-3
D gene: TRBD1
V gene: TRBV27
CDR3 DNA: TGTGCCAGCAGTGTGGACAGGGGGAACACCATATATTTT
CDR3 protein: CASSVDRGNTIYF

clone size: .
J gene: TRBJ1-1
D gene: .
V gene: TRBV5-1
CDR3 DNA: TGCGCCAGCAAACTTGAGGGGCAGGGTAATTGGATGAACACTGAAGCTTTCTTT
CDR3 protein: CASKLEGQGNWMNTEAFF

clone size: .
J gene: TRBJ1-3
D gene: .
V gene: TRBV27
CDR3 DNA: TGTGCCAGCAGTTCACGGGAGGGGAGGTCTGGAAACACCATATATTTT
CDR3 protein: CASSSREGRSGNTIYF

clone size: .
J gene: TRBJ2-7
D gene: .
V gene: TRBV2
CDR3 DNA: TGTGCCAGCAGCTGGGAAAGCCAGAGCTCCTACGAGCAGTACTTC
CDR3 protein: CASSWESQSSYEQYF

clone size: .
J gene: TRBJ1-4
D gene: .
V gene: TRBV30
CDR3 DNA: TGTGCCTGGAGTAAATGGGACGCAGCAACTAATGAAAAACTGTTTTTT
CDR3 protein: CAWSKWDAATNEKLFF